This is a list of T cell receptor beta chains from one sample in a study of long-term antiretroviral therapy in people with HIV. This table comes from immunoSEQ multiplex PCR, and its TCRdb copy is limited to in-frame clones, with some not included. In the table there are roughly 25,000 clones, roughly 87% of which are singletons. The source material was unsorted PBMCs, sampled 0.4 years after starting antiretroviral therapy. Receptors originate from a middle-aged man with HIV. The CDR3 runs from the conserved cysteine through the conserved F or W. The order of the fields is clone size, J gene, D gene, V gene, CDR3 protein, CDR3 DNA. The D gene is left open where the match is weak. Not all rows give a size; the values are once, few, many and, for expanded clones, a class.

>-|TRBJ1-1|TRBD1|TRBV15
CATSRDRGLGGTEAFF
TGTGCCACCAGCAGAGATAGGGGGCTAGGTGGCACTGAAGCTTTCTTT
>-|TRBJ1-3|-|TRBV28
CASSQGPSGNTIYF
TGTGCCAGCAGTCAGGGGCCCTCTGGAAACACCATATATTTT
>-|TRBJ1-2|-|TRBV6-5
CASSYSHRWTGYTF
TGTGCCAGCAGTTACTCTCACCGCTGGACGGGCTACACCTTC
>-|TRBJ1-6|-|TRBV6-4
CASSPRVRANSPLHF
TGTGCCAGCAGCCCCAGGGTAAGGGCGAATTCACCCCTCCACTTT
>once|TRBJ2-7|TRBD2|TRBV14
CASSHGRGGYYEQYF
TGTGCCAGCAGCCACGGGCGGGGGGGCTACTACGAGCAGTACTTC
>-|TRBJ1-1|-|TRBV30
CAWRAGVTEAFF
TGTGCCTGGAGGGCAGGGGTCACTGAAGCTTTCTTT
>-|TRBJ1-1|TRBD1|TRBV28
CASSLLGTGGPNTEAFF
TGTGCCAGCAGTTTACTCGGGACAGGGGGCCCGAACACTGAAGCTTTCTTT
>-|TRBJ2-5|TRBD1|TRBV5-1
CASSLGPQGEKTQYF
TGCGCCAGCAGCTTGGGCCCCCAGGGGGAGAAGACCCAGTACTTC
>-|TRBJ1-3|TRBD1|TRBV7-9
CASSRDRPTGNTIYF
TGTGCCAGCAGCCGGGACAGGCCCACTGGAAACACCATATATTTT
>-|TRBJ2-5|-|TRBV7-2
CASSLGGGPRSETQYF
TGTGCCAGCAGCTTAGGTGGGGGACCAAGGTCAGAGACCCAGTACTTC
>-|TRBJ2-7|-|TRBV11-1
CASSLRGYEQYF
TGTGCCAGCAGCTTAAGGGGCTACGAGCAGTACTTC
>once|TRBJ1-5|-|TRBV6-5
CASRLTRNNQPQHF
TGTGCCAGCAGATTGACACGGAACAATCAGCCCCAGCATTTT
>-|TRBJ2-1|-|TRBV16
CASTAPGGEQFF
TGTGCCAGCACGGCCCCGGGTGGTGAGCAGTTCTTC
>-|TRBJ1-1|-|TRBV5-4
CASSLETNRVNTEAFF
TGTGCCAGCAGCTTGGAAACGAACAGGGTGAACACTGAAGCTTTCTTT
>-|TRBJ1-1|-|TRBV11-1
CASSSGGRGTEAFF
TGTGCCAGCAGCTCCGGGGGTCGAGGCACTGAAGCTTTCTTT
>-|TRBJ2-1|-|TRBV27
CASSWDASYNEQFF
TGTGCCAGCAGTTGGGATGCCTCCTACAATGAGCAGTTCTTC
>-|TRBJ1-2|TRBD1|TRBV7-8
CASSVTGTGSNYGYTF
TGTGCCAGCAGCGTAACCGGGACAGGGTCGAACTATGGCTACACCTTC
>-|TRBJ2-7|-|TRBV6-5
CASSYRASYEQYF
TGTGCCAGCAGCTACAGGGCCTCCTACGAGCAGTACTTC
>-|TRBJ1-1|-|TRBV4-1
CASSQASSTEAFF
TGCGCCAGCAGCCAAGCGTCGAGCACTGAAGCTTTCTTT
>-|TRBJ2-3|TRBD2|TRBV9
CASSPSGGDTDTQYF
TGTGCCAGCAGTCCAAGCGGGGGGGACACAGATACGCAGTATTTT
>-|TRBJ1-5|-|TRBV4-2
CASSHGTSDQPQHF
TGTGCCAGCAGCCACGGGACATCCGATCAGCCCCAGCATTTT
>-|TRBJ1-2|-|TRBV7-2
CASSTRRTPGYTF
TGTGCCAGCAGCACTAGACGGACACCCGGCTACACCTTC
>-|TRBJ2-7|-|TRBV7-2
CASSPSTDRKQYF
TGTGCCAGCAGCCCTAGTACGGACAGAAAGCAGTACTTC
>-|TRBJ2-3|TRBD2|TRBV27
CASSFERGGPDTQYF
TGTGCCAGCAGTTTCGAGCGGGGGGGCCCAGATACGCAGTATTTT
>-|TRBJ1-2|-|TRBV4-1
CASSPYYDTDYGYTF
TGCGCCAGCAGCCCGTACTACGACACTGACTATGGCTACACCTTC
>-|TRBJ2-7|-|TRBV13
CASSLVLMGEQYF
TGTGCCAGCAGCTTAGTCCTAATGGGAGAGCAGTACTTC
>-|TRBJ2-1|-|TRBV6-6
CASSYSAVGGGEQFF
TGTGCCAGCAGTTACTCTGCCGTGGGAGGGGGTGAGCAGTTCTTC
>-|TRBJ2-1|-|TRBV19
CASTRGHLNEQFF
TGTGCCAGTACAAGGGGTCATCTCAATGAGCAGTTCTTC
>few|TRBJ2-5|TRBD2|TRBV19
CASSHSRGGLQETQYF
TGTGCCAGTAGTCACTCGCGGGGGGGCCTCCAAGAGACCCAGTACTTC
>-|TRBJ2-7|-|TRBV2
CASSPTYEQYF
TGTGCCAGCAGTCCGACCTACGAGCAGTACTTC
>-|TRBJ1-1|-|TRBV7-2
CASSLAPEGSGAFF
TGTGCCAGCAGCTTAGCGCCCGAGGGCTCCGGAGCTTTCTTT
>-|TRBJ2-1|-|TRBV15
CATSRDNPGGQEQFF
TGTGCCACCAGCAGAGATAACCCGGGGGGCCAAGAGCAGTTCTTC
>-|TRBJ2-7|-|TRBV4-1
CASSFGRDYEQYF
TGCGCCAGCAGCTTCGGCAGGGACTACGAGCAGTACTTC
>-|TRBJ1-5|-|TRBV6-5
CASSSQVNQPQHF
TGTGCCAGCAGTTCTCAGGTGAATCAGCCCCAGCATTTT
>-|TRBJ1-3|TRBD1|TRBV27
CASRQGLYNTIYF
TGTGCCAGCCGACAGGGACTCTACAACACCATATATTTT
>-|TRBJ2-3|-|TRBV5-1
CASSLSRGGTDTQYF
TGCGCCAGCAGCTTGAGTAGGGGTGGCACAGATACGCAGTATTTT
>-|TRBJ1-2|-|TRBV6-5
CASSYSNPGVYGYTF
TGTGCCAGCAGTTACTCGAATCCAGGGGTCTATGGCTACACCTTC
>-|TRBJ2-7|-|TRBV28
CASTIGGVVAYEQYF
TGTGCCAGCACCATAGGCGGGGTCGTGGCCTACGAGCAGTACTTC
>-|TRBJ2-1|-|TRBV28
CASRTPGGYNEQFF
TGTGCCAGCAGAACTCCCGGGGGATACAATGAGCAGTTCTTC
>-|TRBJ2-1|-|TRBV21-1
CASSTHSWDREKDEQFF
TGTGCCAGCAGCACGCACTCCTGGGACAGGGAAAAAGATGAGCAGTTCTTC
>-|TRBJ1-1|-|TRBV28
CASIPPGGRTEAFF
TGTGCCAGCATACCCCCTGGGGGGAGGACTGAAGCTTTCTTT
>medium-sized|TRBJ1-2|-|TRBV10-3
CAIRVPPGYTF
TGTGCCATCAGGGTGCCTCCTGGCTACACCTTC
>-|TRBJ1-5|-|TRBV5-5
CASSLGSPRANQPQHF
TGTGCCAGCAGCTTAGGGTCCCCCCGGGCCAATCAGCCCCAGCATTTT
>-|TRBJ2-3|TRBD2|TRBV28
CASSTGGQGDTQYF
TGTGCCAGTTCCACGGGGGGGCAGGGAGATACGCAGTATTTT
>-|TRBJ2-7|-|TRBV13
CASSTGTGPYEQYF
TGTGCCAGCAGCACCGGGACTGGCCCCTACGAGCAGTACTTC
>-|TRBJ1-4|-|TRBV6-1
CASQEGLTTNEKLFF
TGTGCCAGCCAGGAGGGGTTGACAACTAATGAAAAACTGTTTTTT
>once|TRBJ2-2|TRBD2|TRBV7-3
CASSLSGGAGTGELFF
TGTGCCAGCAGCTTAAGTGGGGGAGCGGGGACCGGGGAGCTGTTTTTT
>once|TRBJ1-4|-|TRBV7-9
CASSPYAAELNEKLFF
TGTGCCAGCAGCCCCTACGCAGCCGAACTGAATGAAAAACTGTTTTTT
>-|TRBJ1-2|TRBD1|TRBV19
CASSHPGQGYGYTF
TGTGCCAGTAGTCACCCGGGACAGGGCTATGGCTACACCTTC
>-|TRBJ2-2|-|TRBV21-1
CASSKFAPGTQTGELFF
-
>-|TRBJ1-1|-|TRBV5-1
CASSWTSSRERGTEAFF
TGCGCCAGCAGCTGGACATCGAGTCGGGAAAGGGGCACTGAAGCTTTCTTT
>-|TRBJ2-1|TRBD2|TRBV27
CASSPTGTSGGLSSYNEQFF
TGTGCCAGCAGCCCGACCGGGACTAGCGGGGGGCTGAGCTCCTACAATGAGCAGTTCTTC
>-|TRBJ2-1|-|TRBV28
CASRTVNEQFF
TGTGCCAGCAGAACAGTCAATGAGCAGTTCTTC